The T cell receptor (beta chain) under discussion was sequenced for a study of blood T cell repertoires in COVID-19. Background on the study: From T cells, B-cell-depleted T cells, or PBMCs came the material, which was cDNA or gDNA.

The V end lost 7 bases, the J end lost 1 base, and 12 bases lay between the germline ends. Looked up from germline, CDR1 is SQVTM and CDR2 is ANQGSEA. The length of the CDR3 is 13 residues. Some clones are missing from TCRdb's copy, which holds only in-frame ones; the method was immunoSEQ multiplex PCR. Altogether 250,000 or so clones are present, approximately 88% being singletons, with the ten largest covering about 5.9%. The receptor was isolated from a woman in her twenties or thirties with COVID-19, enrolled during active disease. Input material: peripheral blood. This chain links TRBV29-1 with TRBJ2-3, with D unclear. CDR3 nucleotides: TGCAGCGCGCCGGTAGAGCGCACAGATACGCAGTATTTT. This codes for CSAPVERTDTQYF.